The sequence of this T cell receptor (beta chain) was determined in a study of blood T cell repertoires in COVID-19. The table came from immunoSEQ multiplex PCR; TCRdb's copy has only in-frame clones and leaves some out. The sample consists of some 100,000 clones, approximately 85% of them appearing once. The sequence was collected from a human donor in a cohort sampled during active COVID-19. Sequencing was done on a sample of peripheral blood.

CDR3 nucleotides: TGCGCCAGCACCGGGGACAGTCCCTACTATGGCTACACCTTC. Its protein is CASTGDSPYYGYTF. The chain joins TRBV10-2 to TRBJ1-2; 7 bases map to TRBD1. The CDR3 has 14 amino acids. With V trimmed by 7 bases and J by 3 bases, 8 bases remained unmatched. Germline V CDR1 and CDR2: WSHSY, SAAADI.